This T cell receptor (beta chain) came from a study of blood T cell repertoires in COVID-19. In the study overall: Whether acute or convalescent, the COVID-19 samples came from the United States, Italy and Spain. T cells, B-cell-depleted T cells, or PBMCs supplied cDNA or gDNA.

Participants were aged roughly 18 to 89 years, lived in some 23 US areas, and enrolled virtually. Self-reported history from a screening survey and questionnaire set each donor's cohort. TCRdb's copy holds only in-frame clones and misses some; the assay was immunoSEQ multiplex PCR. The table lists over 200,000 clones, approximately 80% of them singletons. This clone was counted a single time. The receptor was derived from a man aged 40-49 years who had recovered from COVID-19. The sequenced sample was PBMCs or T cells enriched from blood (not recorded which).

The CDR3 loop reads CASSVRTASQETQYF. The CDR3 DNA follows: TGTGCCAGCAGTGTTCGGACAGCCTCCCAAGAGACCCAGTACTTC. J is TRBJ2-5 and V is TRBV2; perhaps TRBD1 as D (6 bases). There are 15 residues in the CDR3. Germline CDR1 reads SNHLY; CDR2 reads FYNNEI. V was shortened by 4 bases and J by 1 base, with 13 bases between the two germline ends.